This TCR beta chain was sequenced for a study of naive and memory T cell subsets. Both TRBC1 and TRBC2 were covered by a beta constant-region primer of two equimolar oligonucleotides. The ligated cDNA underwent four PCR rounds using SP2 and nested alpha and beta constant-region primers. A single record per CDR3 protein comes from TCRdb applying MiXCR to the UMI-ligation and nested PCR reads. The data contain 15,000 to 20,000 distinct CDR3 sequences, approximately 8.6% of them singletons. With 0 bases removed from V and 5 bases from J, the gap between germline ends came to 5 bases. The CDR3 covers 13 residues. Germline CDR1 SGDLS, CDR2 YYNGEE. The sample holds a few counts of this clonotype.

The clonotype originates from a human donor in good health. Sequenced material: central memory CD8+ T cells from blood. The chain uses TRBV9 and TRBJ2-2; D gene uncertain. CDR3 sequence (DNA): TGTGCCAGCAGCGTAGGCAGTACCGGGGAGCTGTTTTTT. Protein sequence: CASSVGSTGELFF.